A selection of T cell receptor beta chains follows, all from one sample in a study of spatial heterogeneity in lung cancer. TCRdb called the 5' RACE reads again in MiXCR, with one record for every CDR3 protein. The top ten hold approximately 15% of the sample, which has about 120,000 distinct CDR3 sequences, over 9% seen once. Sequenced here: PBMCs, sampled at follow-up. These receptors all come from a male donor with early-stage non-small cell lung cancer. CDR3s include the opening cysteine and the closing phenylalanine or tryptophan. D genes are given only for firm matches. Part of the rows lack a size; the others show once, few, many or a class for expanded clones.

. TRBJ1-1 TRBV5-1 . CASSSAGTGNTEAFF TGCGCCAGCAGCTCCGCCGGGACTGGGAACACTGAAGCTTTCTTT
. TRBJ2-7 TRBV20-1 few CSACTPGVDEQYF TGCAGTGCTTGTACCCCGGGGGTCGACGAGCAGTACTTC
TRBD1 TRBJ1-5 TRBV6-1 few CASRGDSSYQPQHF TGTGCCAGCAGGGGGGACAGCTCTTATCAGCCCCAGCATTTT
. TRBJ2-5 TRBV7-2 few CASSSGFMKTQYF TGTGCCAGCAGTTCAGGGTTTATGAAGACCCAGTACTTC
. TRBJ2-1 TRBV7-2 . CASSLVQGYNEQFF TGTGCCAGCAGCTTAGTACAGGGCTACAATGAGCAGTTCTTC
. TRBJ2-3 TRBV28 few CASSLQAGFTDTQYF TGTGCCAGCAGTTTACAGGCAGGCTTCACAGATACGCAGTATTTT
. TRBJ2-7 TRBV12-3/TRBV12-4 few CASSSPGIEQYF TGTGCCAGCAGTTCCCCTGGAATCGAGCAGTACTTC
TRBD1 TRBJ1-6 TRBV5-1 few CASRSTGERSPLHF TGCGCCAGCAGAAGTACAGGGGAGCGGTCACCCCTCCACTTT
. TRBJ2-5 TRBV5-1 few CASRGTAKETQYF TGCGCCAGCCGCGGGACAGCTAAAGAGACCCAGTACTTC
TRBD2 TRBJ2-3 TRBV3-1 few CASSQRGGPDTQYF TGTGCCAGCAGTCAGCGGGGGGGACCAGATACGCAGTATTTT
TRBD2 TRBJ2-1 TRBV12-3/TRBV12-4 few CASSPPRGVAYNEQFF TGTGCCAGCAGTCCCCCTCGGGGGGTTGCCTACAATGAGCAGTTCTTC
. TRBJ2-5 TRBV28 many CASSQGHNIQETQYF TGTGCCAGCAGCCAGGGACATAACATCCAAGAGACCCAGTACTTC
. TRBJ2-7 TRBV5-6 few CASSLQELYEQYF TGTGCCAGCAGCTTGCAGGAATTATACGAGCAGTACTTC
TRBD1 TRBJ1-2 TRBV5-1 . CASSRDREDGYTF TGCGCCAGCAGCCGGGACAGGGAGGATGGCTACACCTTC
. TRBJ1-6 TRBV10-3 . CAISASDRVNSPLHF TGTGCCATCAGTGCCTCAGATAGGGTAAATTCACCCCTCCACTTT
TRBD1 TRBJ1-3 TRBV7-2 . CASSYRGLAGNTIYF TGTGCCAGCAGCTACAGGGGACTAGCAGGAAACACCATATATTTT
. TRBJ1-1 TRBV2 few CASSQSILHINTEAFF TGTGCCAGCTCCCAGTCCATTTTACACATTAACACTGAAGCTTTCTTT
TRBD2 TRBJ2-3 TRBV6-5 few CASSYGLAGRTDTQYF TGTGCCAGCAGTTACGGCCTAGCGGGTAGAACAGATACGCAGTATTTT
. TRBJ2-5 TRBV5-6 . CASSWDGRQETQYF TGTGCCAGCAGCTGGGACGGACGTCAAGAGACCCAGTACTTC
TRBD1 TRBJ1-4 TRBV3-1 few CASSRQGQGDEKLFF TGTGCCAGCAGCCGTCAAGGACAGGGGGATGAAAAACTGTTTTTT
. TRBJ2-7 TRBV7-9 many CASSLVGVYEQYF TGTGCCAGCAGCTTAGTGGGGGTGTACGAGCAGTACTTC
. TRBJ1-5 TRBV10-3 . CAIRGGTSEDQPQHF TGTGCCATCAGAGGAGGGACATCTGAGGATCAGCCCCAGCATTTT
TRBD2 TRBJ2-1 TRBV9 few CASSVGTSEGGEQFF TGTGCCAGCAGCGTAGGGACTAGCGAGGGGGGTGAGCAGTTCTTC
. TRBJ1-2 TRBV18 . CASSPSAGSYGYTF TGTGCCAGCTCACCCTCGGCGGGGTCCTATGGCTACACCTTC
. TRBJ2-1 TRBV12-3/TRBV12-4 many CASSERRGQSYNEQFF TGTGCCAGCAGTGAGAGGCGGGGACAGTCCTACAATGAGCAGTTCTTC
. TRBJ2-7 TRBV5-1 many CASSRVENEQYF TGCGCCAGCAGCCGGGTGGAAAACGAGCAGTACTTC